This T cell receptor beta chain appears in the sequencing data of a study of cytomegalovirus exposure and HLA in healthy donors. Libraries were prepared by immunoSEQ multiplex PCR; TCRdb keeps only in-frame clonotypes and omits some of them. The table records about 180,000 clones, around nine tenths of them present only once. Remarks on this clone: Its antigen is unknown.

Points from the study as a whole: Some TCR beta chains (around 180 of them) were listed as cytomegalovirus-associated.

The CDR3 runs 18 residues. Trimming took 6 bases from V and 7 from J, leaving 30 bases between them. The source material was PBMCs. The V call is TRBV23-1, the J call TRBJ2-5; weak D call: TRBD1 (5 bases). TRBV23-1 carries the ORF label, with uncertain function. This receptor was obtained from a woman aged 25-40 years in good health and CMV-seronegative. CDR3 nucleotides: TGCGCCAGCAGCCCAGGGTCCAGTCTTATTCTTTACTTGGGGACCCAGTACTTC. Translating it yields CASSPGSSLILYLGTQYF.